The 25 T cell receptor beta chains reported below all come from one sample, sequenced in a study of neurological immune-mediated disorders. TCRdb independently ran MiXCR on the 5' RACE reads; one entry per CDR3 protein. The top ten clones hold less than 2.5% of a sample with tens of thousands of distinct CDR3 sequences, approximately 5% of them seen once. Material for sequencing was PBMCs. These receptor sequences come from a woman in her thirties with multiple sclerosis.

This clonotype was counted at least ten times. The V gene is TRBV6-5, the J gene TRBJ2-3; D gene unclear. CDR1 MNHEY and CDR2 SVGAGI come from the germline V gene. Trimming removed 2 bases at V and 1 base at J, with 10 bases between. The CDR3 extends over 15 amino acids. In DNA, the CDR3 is TGTGCCAGCAGTTACATGGGATCTGGCACAGATACGCAGTATTTT. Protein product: CASSYMGSGTDTQYF.

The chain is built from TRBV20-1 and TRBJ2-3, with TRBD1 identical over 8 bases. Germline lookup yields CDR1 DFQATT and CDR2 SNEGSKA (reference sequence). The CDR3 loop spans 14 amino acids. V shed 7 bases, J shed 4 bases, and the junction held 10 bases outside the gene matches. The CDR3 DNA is TGCAGTGTCAATATGGACAGGGTGGCAGATACGCAGTATTTT. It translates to CSVNMDRVADTQYF.

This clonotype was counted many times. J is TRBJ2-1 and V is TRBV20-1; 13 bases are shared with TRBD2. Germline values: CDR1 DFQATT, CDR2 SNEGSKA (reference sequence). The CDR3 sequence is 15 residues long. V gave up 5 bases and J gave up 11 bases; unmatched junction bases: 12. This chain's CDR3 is CSAVTSGRAPGKQFF. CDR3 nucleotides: TGCAGTGCTGTAACTAGCGGGAGGGCCCCAGGGAAGCAGTTCTTC.

DNA for the CDR3: TGTGCCAGCAGTTACGCGGCGGGCCGGAGCAAAAACATTCAGTACTTC. Translation: CASSYAAGRSKNIQYF. The chain links TRBV6-6 to TRBJ2-4, with D tentatively TRBD2 (5 bases). The CDR3 covers 16 residues. Germline CDR1 MNHNY, CDR2 SVGAGI (reference sequence). V shed 2 bases and J shed 3 bases, with 14 bases lying between them.

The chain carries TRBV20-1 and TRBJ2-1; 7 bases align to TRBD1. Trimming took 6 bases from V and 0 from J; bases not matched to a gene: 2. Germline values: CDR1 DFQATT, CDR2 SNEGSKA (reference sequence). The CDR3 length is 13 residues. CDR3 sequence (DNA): TGCAGTGCACGGACAGGCTCCTACAATGAGCAGTTCTTC. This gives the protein CSARTGSYNEQFF.

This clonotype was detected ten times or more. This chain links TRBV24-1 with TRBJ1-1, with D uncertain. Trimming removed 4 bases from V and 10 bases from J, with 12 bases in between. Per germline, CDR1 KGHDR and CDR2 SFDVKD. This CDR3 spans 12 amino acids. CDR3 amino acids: CATSDAGLRAFF. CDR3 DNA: TGTGCCACCAGTGACGCAGGACTAAGAGCTTTCTTT.

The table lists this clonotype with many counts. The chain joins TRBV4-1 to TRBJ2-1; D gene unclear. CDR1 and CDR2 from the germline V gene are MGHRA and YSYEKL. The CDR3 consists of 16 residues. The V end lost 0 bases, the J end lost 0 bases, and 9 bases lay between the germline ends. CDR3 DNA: TGCGCCAGCAGCCAAGAAGAGAGGAGCTCCTACAATGAGCAGTTCTTC. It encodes CASSQEERSSYNEQFF.

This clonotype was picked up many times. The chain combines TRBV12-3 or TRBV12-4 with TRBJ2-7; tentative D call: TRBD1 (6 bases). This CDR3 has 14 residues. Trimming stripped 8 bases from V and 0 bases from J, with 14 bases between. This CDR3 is CASGGQLSSYEQYF. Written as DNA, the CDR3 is TGTGCCAGCGGAGGACAGCTGAGCTCCTACGAGCAGTACTTC.

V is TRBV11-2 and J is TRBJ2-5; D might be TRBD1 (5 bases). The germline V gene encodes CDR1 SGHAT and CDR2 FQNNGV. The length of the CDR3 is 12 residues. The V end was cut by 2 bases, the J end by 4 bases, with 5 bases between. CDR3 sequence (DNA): TGTGCCAGCAGCTTAAGGGGAGAGACCCAGTACTTC. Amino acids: CASSLRGETQYF.

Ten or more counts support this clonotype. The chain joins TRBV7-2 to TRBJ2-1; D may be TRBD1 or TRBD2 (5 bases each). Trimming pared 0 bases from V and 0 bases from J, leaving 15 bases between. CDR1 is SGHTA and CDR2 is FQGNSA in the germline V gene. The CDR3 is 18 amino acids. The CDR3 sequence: CASSLASGPVSSYNEQFF. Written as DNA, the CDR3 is TGTGCCAGCAGCTTAGCCTCGGGACCCGTAAGCTCCTACAATGAGCAGTTCTTC.

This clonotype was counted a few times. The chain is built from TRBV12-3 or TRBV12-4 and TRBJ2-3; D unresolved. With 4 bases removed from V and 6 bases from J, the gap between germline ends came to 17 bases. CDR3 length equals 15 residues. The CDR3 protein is CASSSSQSGSDTQYF. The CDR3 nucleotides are TGTGCCAGCAGTTCTTCCCAGTCCGGATCCGATACGCAGTATTTT.

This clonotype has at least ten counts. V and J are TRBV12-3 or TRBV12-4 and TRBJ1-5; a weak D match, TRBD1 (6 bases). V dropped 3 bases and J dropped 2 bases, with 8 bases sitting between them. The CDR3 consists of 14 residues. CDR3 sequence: CASSFSGGNQPQHF. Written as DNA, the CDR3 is TGTGCCAGCAGTTTTTCAGGGGGCAATCAGCCCCAGCATTTT.

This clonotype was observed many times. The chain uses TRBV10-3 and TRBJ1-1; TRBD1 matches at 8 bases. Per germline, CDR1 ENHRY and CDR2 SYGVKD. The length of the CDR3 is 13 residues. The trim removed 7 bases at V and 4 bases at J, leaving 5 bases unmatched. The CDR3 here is CAITGQGRTEAFF. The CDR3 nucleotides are TGTGCCATCACCGGACAGGGACGCACTGAAGCTTTCTTT.

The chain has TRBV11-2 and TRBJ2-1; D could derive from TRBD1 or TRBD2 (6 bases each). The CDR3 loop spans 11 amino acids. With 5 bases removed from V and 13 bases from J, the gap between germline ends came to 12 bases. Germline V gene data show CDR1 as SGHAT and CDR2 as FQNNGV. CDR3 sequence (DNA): TGTGCCAGCAGCCATCGGGGGCCTCAGTTCTTC. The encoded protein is CASSHRGPQFF.

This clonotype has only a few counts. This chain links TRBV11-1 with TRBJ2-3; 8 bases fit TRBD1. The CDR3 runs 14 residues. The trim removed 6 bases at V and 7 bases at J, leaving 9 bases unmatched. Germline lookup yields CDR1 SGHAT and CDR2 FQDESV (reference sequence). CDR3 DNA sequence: TGTGCCAGCAGAGAGACAGGGGCTGGGAATACGCAGTATTTT. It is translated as CASRETGAGNTQYF.

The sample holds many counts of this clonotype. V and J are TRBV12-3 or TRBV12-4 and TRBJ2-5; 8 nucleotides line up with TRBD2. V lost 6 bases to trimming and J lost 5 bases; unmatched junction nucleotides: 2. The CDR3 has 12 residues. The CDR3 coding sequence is TGTGCCAGCAGCCCGGGGGGGGAGACCCAGTACTTC. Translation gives CASSPGGETQYF.

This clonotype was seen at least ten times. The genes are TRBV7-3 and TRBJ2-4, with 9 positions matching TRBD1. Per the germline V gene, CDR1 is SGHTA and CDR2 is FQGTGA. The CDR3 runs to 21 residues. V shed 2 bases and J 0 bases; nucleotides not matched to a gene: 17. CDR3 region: CASSLFRPTGGDLRAKNIQYF. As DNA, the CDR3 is TGTGCCAGCAGCTTATTTCGTCCCACAGGGGGCGATTTGCGAGCCAAAAACATTCAGTACTTC.

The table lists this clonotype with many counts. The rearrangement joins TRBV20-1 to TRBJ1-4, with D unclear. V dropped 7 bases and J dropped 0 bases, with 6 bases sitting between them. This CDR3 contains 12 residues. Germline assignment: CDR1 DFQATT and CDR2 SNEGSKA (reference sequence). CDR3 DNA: TGCAGTGTGGTTGCAACTAATGAAAAACTGTTTTTT. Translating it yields CSVVATNEKLFF.

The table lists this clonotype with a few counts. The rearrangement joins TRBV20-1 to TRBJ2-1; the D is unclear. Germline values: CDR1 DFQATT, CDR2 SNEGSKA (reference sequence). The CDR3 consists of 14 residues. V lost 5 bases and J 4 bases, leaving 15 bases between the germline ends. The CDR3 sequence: CSAQLVASYNEQFF. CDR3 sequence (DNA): TGCAGTGCTCAACTTGTGGCGAGTTACAATGAGCAGTTCTTC.

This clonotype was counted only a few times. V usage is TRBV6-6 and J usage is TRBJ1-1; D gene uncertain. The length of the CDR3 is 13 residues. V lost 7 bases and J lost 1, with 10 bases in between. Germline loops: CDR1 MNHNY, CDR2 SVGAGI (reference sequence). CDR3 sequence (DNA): TGTGCCAGCACCCCAACCCAGAACACTGAAGCTTTCTTT. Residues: CASTPTQNTEAFF.

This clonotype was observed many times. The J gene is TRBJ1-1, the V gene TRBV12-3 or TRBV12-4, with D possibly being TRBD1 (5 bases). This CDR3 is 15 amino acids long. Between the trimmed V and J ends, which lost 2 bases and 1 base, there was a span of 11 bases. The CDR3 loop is CASSLRGYRNTEAFF. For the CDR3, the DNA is TGTGCCAGCAGTTTAAGGGGTTATCGGAACACTGAAGCTTTCTTT.

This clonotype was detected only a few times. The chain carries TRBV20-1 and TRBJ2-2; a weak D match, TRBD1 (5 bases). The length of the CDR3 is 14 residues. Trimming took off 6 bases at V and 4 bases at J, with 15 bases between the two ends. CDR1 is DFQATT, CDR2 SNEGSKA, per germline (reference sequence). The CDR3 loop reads CSARSQGSTGELFF. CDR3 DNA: TGCAGTGCGCGAAGCCAGGGAAGCACCGGGGAGCTGTTTTTT.

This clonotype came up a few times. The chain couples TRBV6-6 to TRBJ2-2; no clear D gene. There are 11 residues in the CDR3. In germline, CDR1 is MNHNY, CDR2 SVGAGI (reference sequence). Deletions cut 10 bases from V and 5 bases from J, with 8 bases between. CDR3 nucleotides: TGTGCCACCAAGGGTACCGGGGAGCTGTTTTTT. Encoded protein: CATKGTGELFF.

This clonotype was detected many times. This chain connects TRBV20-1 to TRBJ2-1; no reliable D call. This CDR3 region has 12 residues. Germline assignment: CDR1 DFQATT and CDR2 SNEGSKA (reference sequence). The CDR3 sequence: CSALGNYNEQFF. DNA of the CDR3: TGCAGCGCCCTGGGGAACTACAATGAGCAGTTCTTC.

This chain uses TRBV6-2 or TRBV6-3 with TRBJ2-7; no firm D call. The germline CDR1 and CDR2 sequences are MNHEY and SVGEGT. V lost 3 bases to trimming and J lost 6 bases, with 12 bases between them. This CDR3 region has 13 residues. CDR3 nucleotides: TGTGCCAGCAGTTATTCTACTTTGGGCGAGCAGTACGTC. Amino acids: CASSYSTLGEQYV.